This TCR beta chain was recovered during a study of CD8 T cells in Susac syndrome. Random hexamers served to reverse transcribe roughly 0.5 to 1 ug RNA. In TCRdb, the immunoSEQ multiplex PCR reads were re-called with MiXCR into one record per CDR3 protein. In the table there are around 81,000 distinct CDR3 sequences, 94% of which are singletons. Study-wide points: Susac-specific public clones numbered approximately 15 in total CD8+ repertoires (and about 5 in CD8+ TEMRA repertoires).

Trimming removed 6 bases at V and 3 bases at J, with 13 bases between. CDR3 length: 14 residues. As concerns this clonotype: The antigen is not known.

V usage is TRBV12-3 or TRBV12-4 and J usage is TRBJ2-3, with a weak D call TRBD2 (5 bases). Material: CD8+ T cells from PBMCs. The clonotype originates from a human donor with Susac syndrome. The CDR3 nucleotides are TGTGCCAGCAGCCCTAGGGAGCTGACAGATACGCAGTATTTT. Translating it yields CASSPRELTDTQYF.